Below are 14 T cell receptor beta chains sequenced from a single sample in a study of cytomegalovirus exposure and HLA in healthy donors. PCR was performed using 60 Vbeta and 13 Jbeta primers. The data were produced by immunoSEQ multiplex PCR, yet TCRdb's version contains in-frame clones alone and is incomplete. The table has roughly 150,000 clones, 70% to 80% seen once. The specimen was PBMCs. All receptors derive from a man between 35 and 55 years old in good health and CMV-seropositive.

The V call is TRBV6-1, the J call TRBJ2-6; TRBD2 agrees at 8 bases. The V gene's germline CDR1 is MNHNS and CDR2 SASEGT. The CDR3 loop spans 17 amino acids. After removal of 4 bases from V and 0 bases from J, the junction contained 5 bases not matched to a gene. CDR3 residues: CASSVLAGVSGANVLTF. The CDR3 DNA sequence: TGTGCCAGCAGTGTCCTAGCGGGCGTCTCTGGGGCCAACGTCCTGACTTTC.

The rearrangement uses TRBV6-1 and TRBJ2-7; 10 bases fit TRBD1. Trimming took 5 bases from V and 6 from J; bases not matched to a gene: 4. The CDR3 has 13 amino acids. The germline gives CDR1 MNHNS, CDR2 SASEGT. The CDR3 region has the DNA TGTGCCAGCAGTCGAGACAGGGGGCTCGAGCAGTACTTC. Amino acids: CASSRDRGLEQYF.

The chain carries TRBV5-1 and TRBJ1-2; 7 bases align to TRBD1. Per the germline V gene, CDR1 is SGHRS and CDR2 is YFSETQ. Unmatched junction bases numbered 9, after V lost 5 bases and J lost 2 bases. The CDR3 spans 15 residues. CDR3 sequence reads: CASRSTGNTNYGYTF. The DNA of the CDR3 is TGCGCCAGCAGGTCGACAGGGAATACGAACTATGGCTACACCTTC.

This clone was detected only once. The rearrangement joins TRBV5-1 to TRBJ2-1; D gene ambiguous. The V and J ends lost 2 bases and 5 bases respectively, with 8 bases between them. The CDR3 has 13 residues. Germline lookup yields CDR1 SGHRS and CDR2 YFSETQ. The CDR3 coding sequence is TGCGCCAGCAGCTTACCCACTAACAATGAGCAGTTCTTC. Its translation is CASSLPTNNEQFF. The full variable domain, with the rest looked up from reference TRBV5-1 and TRBJ2-1, is KAGVTQTPRYLIKTRGQQVTLSCSPISGHRSVSWYQQTPGQGLQFLFEYFSETQRNKGNFPGRFSGRQFSNSRSEMNVSTLELGDSALYLCASSLPTNNEQFFGPGTRLTVL.

This clone showed up just a few times. Relative to the germline gene, one junction end is altered; a read error may explain this. This rearrangement joins TRBV7-7 to TRBJ1-4; D unresolved. CDR1 and CDR2 from the germline V gene are SSHAT and FNYEAQ (reference sequence). The CDR3 consists of 13 residues. The CDR3 coding sequence is TGTGCCAGCAGCCCCTCCGGGGTGTGGCTCGAAACTTTT. Translated: CASSPSGVWLETF.

As regards this clone: One junction end disagrees with the germline gene, perhaps due to a read error. The rearrangement links TRBV14 to TRBJ2-2; tentative D call: TRBD1 (6 bases). Germline V gene lookup returns CDR1 SGHDN and CDR2 FVKESK. This CDR3 comprises 13 residues. The CDR3 nucleotides are TGTGCCAGCAGCCAAACAGGGACCGGGGAGCCGTTTTTT. Translating gives CASSQTGTGEPFF.

This clone has a handful of counts. The rearrangement links TRBV7-8 to TRBJ2-1; TRBD1 might be the D (5 bases). CDR3 length: 13 amino acids. Trimming took 0 bases from V and 7 from J, leaving 7 bases between them. Germline V gene lookup returns CDR1 SGHVS and CDR2 FQNEAQ. In nucleotides, the CDR3 is TGTGCCAGCAGCTTAGCCAGGGCGAATGAGCAGTTCTTC. Translation gives CASSLARANEQFF.

V gene TRBV4-1 combines with J gene TRBJ2-7; 13 bases are a match to TRBD2. Germline assignment: CDR1 MGHRA and CDR2 YSYEKL. The CDR3 spans 15 residues. V was clipped by 3 bases and J by 4 bases; unmatched bases: 3. This chain's CDR3 is CASSHGTSGIYEQYF. As DNA, the CDR3 is TGCGCCAGCAGCCACGGGACTAGCGGGATTTACGAGCAGTACTTC.

This clone was picked up a small number of times. The J gene is TRBJ1-4, the V gene TRBV30; TRBD1 matches at 8 bases. The CDR3 has 12 amino acids. Germline V gene lookup returns CDR1 GTSNPN and CDR2 SVGIG (reference sequence). V trimming: 5 bases; J trimming: 4 bases; junction bases outside the gene matches: 0. The CDR3 reads CAWGQGNEKLFF. Here the CDR3 DNA reads TGTGCCTGGGGACAGGGTAATGAAAAACTGTTTTTT.

The genes are TRBV2 and TRBJ2-7; 8 nucleotides align to TRBD1. Germline CDR1 is SNHLY and CDR2 is FYNNEI. The length of the CDR3 is 15 residues. J lost 4 bases, V lost 7 bases, and 12 bases had no gene match. The CDR3 loop reads CASIPGQGIGYEQYF. The DNA for the CDR3 is TGTGCCAGCATCCCCGGACAGGGAATAGGTTACGAGCAGTACTTC.

The chain has TRBV18 and TRBJ1-1; D gene uncertain. The CDR3 consists of 16 residues. V was cut by 4 bases and J by 6 bases, with 21 bases left in between. Per germline, CDR1 KGHSH and CDR2 LQKENI. The CDR3 sequence: CASSQPVTGISSEAFF. The CDR3 bases are TGTGCCAGCTCACAGCCCGTGACGGGAATAAGCTCTGAAGCTTTCTTT.

V usage is TRBV2 and J usage is TRBJ1-3; 7 bases line up with TRBD1. V shed 5 bases and J 1 base; nucleotides not matched to a gene: 5. The CDR3 runs 15 residues. Germline CDR1 is SNHLY and CDR2 is FYNNEI. The CDR3 DNA reads as TGTGCCAGCAGTCGACAGGGACGGTCTGGAAACACCATATATTTT. This gives the protein CASSRQGRSGNTIYF.

In its sample, this clone was seen a few times. The chain has TRBV7-9 and TRBJ2-1, with 7 bases identical to TRBD1. CDR3 length equals 16 residues. The germline V gene encodes CDR1 SEHNR and CDR2 FQNEAQ (reference sequence). V shed 4 bases, J shed 4 bases, and the junction held 10 bases outside the gene matches. CDR3 in DNA: TGTGCCAGCAGCTCCCGGACCGGGACAGCTTACAATGAGCAGTTCTTC. This translates into CASSSRTGTAYNEQFF.

In the case of this clone: One end of the junction fails to match germline, which may point to a read error. The chain joins TRBV4-1 to TRBJ2-2; D gene uncertain. Germline assignment: CDR1 MGHRA and CDR2 YSYEKL. The CDR3 is 12 amino acids. Written as DNA, the CDR3 is TGTGCCAGCAGCTATAACACCGGGGAGCTGTTTTTT. Protein product: CASSYNTGELFF.